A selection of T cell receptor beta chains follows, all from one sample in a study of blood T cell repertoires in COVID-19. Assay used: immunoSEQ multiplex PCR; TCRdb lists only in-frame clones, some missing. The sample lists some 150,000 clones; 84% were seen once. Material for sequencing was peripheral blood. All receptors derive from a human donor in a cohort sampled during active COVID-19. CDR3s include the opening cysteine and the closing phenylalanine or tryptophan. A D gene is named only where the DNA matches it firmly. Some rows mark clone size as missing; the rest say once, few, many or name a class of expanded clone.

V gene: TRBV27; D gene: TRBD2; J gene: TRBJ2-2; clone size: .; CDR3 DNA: TGTGCCAGCACTCCGGGAGGTTTGTCCGGGGAGCTGTTTTTT; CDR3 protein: CASTPGGLSGELFF
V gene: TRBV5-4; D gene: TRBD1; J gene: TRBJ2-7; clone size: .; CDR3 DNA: TGTGCCAGCAGCGAGGGACAGGGAAGGGGCGAGCAGTACTTC; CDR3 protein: CASSEGQGRGEQYF
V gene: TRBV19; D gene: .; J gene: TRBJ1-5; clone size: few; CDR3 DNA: TGTGCCAGTAGGTGGGGCCCTAGCAATCAGCCCCAGCATTTT; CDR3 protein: CASRWGPSNQPQHF
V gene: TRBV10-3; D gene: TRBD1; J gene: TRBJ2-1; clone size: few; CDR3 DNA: TGTGCCATCAGAGCCGGGACAGGGGAAAACAATGAGCAGTTCTTC; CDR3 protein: CAIRAGTGENNEQFF
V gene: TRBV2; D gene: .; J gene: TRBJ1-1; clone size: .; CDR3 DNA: TGTGCCAGCAGTGTACACAGGGATGGCACTGAAGCTTTCTTT; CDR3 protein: CASSVHRDGTEAFF
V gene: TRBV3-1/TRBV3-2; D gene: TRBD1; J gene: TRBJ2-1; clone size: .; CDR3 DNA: TGTGCCAGCGCGCGGACAGGGCGCGGGGAGCAGTTCTTC; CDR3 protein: CASARTGRGEQFF
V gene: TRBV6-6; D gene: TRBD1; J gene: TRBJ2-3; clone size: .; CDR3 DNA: TGTGCCAGCAGAGGGGGCGGGCCAGATACGCAGTATTTT; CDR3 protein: CASRGGGPDTQYF
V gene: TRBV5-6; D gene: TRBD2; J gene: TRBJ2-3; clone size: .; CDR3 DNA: TGTGCCAGCATTACTACGTGGACTAGTCACACAGATACGCAGTATTTT; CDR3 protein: CASITTWTSHTDTQYF
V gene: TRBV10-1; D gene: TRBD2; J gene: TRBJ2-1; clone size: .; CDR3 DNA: TGCGCCAGCAGTGAAGCGGGGGGGGATTTATCCTACAATGAGCAGTTCTTC; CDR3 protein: CASSEAGGDLSYNEQFF
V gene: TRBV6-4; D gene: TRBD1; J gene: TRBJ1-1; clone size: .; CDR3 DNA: TGTGCCAGCAGTCCCCAGGGGGTGCCGACTGAAGCTTTCTTT; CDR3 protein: CASSPQGVPTEAFF
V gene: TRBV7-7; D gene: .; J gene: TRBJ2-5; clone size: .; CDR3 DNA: TGTGCCAGCAGCTTAGTTCGGAGGGGCGCAGGGGAGACCCAGTACTTC; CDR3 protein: CASSLVRRGAGETQYF
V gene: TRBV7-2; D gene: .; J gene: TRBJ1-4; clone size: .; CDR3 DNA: TGTGCCAGCAGTACAGGGAGGGCTGCTGAAAAACTGTTTTTT; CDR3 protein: CASSTGRAAEKLFF
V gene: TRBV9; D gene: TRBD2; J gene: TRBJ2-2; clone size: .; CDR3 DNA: TGTGCCAGCACCCTCAACCTAGCGGTCAGCACCGGGGAGCTGTTTTTT; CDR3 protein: CASTLNLAVSTGELFF
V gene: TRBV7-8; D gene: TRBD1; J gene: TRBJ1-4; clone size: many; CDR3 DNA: TGTGCCAGCAGCTACAGACCGGGACAGGATTCTAATGAAAAACTGTTTTTT; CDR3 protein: CASSYRPGQDSNEKLFF